The 3 T cell receptor beta chains below all came from one sample that was sequenced in a study of blood T cell repertoires in COVID-19 (TCRdb year 2020). Library method: the immunoSEQ multiplex PCR assay. TCRdb took over this immuneACCESS table, retaining in-frame rearrangements with V and J assigned. Such tables are incomplete; in checked studies, under half of the missing clones stem from an unresolved V gene, and the remainder is unexplained. The sample table shows around 200,000 clones, and roughly nine tenths are seen once. The ten most abundant clones make up approximately 6.7% of the sample. Sequences were obtained from peripheral blood. These TCRs come from a man aged 35 to 55 with acute or convalescent COVID-19.

This clone is a singleton in its sample. The chain is built from TRBV7-2 and TRBJ2-3, with 7 bases fitting TRBD2. This CDR3 spans 14 amino acids. Germline lookup yields CDR1 SGHTA and CDR2 FQGNSA. Germline trimming cut 6 bases from V and 1 base from J; bases unmatched to any gene: 4. The chain's CDR3 is CASRTSGGTDTQYF. The CDR3 DNA is TGTGCCAGCAGGACCAGCGGGGGCACAGATACGCAGTATTTT.

The rearrangement links TRBV3-1 (or the pseudogene TRBV3-2) to TRBJ2-1; TRBD2 might be the D (6 bases). Trimming removed 10 bases from V and 6 bases from J, with 19 bases in between. This CDR3 comprises 14 residues. The germline V gene has CDR1 LGHDT and CDR2 YNNKEL (reference sequence). The CDR3 DNA reads TGTGCCACAACCAGGATCCTCGGGGGCAATGAGCAGTTCTTC. Protein: CATTRILGGNEQFF.

The V call is TRBV24-1, the J call TRBJ2-5; D unresolved. The V gene lost 5 bases and the J gene lost 4 bases, with 10 bases spanning the gap. CDR3 length equals 13 residues. In germline, CDR1 is KGHDR, CDR2 SFDVKD. This CDR3 reads CATSVSHRETQYF. The DNA of the CDR3 is TGTGCCACCAGTGTTTCACACCGAGAGACCCAGTACTTC.